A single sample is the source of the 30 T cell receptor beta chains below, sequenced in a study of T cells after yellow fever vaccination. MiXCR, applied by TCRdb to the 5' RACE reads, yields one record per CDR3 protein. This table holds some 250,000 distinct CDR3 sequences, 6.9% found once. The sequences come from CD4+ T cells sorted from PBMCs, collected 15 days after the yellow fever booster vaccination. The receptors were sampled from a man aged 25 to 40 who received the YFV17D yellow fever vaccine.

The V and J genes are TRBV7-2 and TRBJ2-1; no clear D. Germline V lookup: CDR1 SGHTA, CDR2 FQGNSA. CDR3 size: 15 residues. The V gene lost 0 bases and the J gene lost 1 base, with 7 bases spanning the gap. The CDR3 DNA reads TGTGCCAGCAGCTTAGCAGCGCTTTCCTACAATGAGCAGTTCTTC. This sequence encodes CASSLAALSYNEQFF. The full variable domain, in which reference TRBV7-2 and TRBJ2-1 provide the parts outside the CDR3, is GAGVSQSPSNKVTEKGKDVELRCDPISGHTALYWYRQSLGQGLEFLIYFQGNSAPDKSGLPSDRFSAERTGGSVSTLTIQRTQQEDSAVYLCASSLAALSYNEQFFGPGTRLTVL.

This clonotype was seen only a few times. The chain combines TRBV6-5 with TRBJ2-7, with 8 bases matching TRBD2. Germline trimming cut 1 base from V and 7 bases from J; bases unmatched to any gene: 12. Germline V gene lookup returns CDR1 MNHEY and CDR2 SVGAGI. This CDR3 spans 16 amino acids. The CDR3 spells CASSYLDLAGPGEQYF. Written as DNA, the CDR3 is TGTGCCAGCAGTTACTTGGATCTAGCGGGCCCGGGGGAGCAGTACTTC.

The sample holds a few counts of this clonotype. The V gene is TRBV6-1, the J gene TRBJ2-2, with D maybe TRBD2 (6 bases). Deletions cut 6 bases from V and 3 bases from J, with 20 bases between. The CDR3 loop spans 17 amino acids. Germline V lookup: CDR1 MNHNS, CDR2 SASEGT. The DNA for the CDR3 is TGTGCCAGCAGACCCACCATTGGGCGGGAAGACACCGGGGAGCTGTTTTTT. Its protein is CASRPTIGREDTGELFF.

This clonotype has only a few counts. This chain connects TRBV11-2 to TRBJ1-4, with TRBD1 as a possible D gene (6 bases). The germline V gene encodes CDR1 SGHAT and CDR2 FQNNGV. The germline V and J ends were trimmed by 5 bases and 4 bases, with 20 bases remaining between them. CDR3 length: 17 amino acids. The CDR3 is CASSPTGSRNLNEKLFF. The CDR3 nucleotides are TGTGCCAGCAGCCCAACAGGGTCGCGCAACCTTAATGAAAAACTGTTTTTT. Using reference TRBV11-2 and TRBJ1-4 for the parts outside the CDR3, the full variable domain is EAGVAQSPRYKIIEKRQSVAFWCNPISGHATLYWYQQILGQGPKLLIQFQNNGVVDDSQLPKDRFSAERLKGVDSTLKIQPAKLEDSAVYLCASSPTGSRNLNEKLFFGSGTQLSVL.

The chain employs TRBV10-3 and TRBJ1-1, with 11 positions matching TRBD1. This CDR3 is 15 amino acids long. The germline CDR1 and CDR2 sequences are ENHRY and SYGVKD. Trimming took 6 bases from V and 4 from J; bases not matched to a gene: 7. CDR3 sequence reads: CAISDRDRGSTEAFF. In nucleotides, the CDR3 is TGTGCCATCAGCGATCGGGACAGGGGGAGCACTGAAGCTTTCTTT.

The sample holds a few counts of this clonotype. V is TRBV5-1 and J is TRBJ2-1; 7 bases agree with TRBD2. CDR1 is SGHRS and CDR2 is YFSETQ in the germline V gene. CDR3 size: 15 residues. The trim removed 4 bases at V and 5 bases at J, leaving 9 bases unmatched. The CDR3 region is CASSPFPSGDNEQFF. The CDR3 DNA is TGCGCCAGCAGCCCCTTTCCTAGCGGCGACAATGAGCAGTTCTTC.

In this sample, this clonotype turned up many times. In DNA form, the CDR3 reads TGCAGTGCTACCCGAGGCCGCAATGAGCAGTTCTTC. It translates to CSATRGRNEQFF. The V call is TRBV20-1, the J call TRBJ2-1; D not certain. The CDR3 contains 12 residues. The V gene's germline CDR1 is DFQATT and CDR2 SNEGSKA (reference sequence). V shed 4 bases and J shed 6 bases, with 10 bases lying between them.

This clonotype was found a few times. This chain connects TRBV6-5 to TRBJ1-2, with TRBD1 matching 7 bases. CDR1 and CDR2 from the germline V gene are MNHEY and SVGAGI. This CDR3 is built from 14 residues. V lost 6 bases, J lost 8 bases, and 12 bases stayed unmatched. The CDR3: CASRSDRTSGGYTF. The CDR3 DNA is TGTGCCAGCAGGTCGGACAGGACTTCTGGCGGCTACACCTTC.

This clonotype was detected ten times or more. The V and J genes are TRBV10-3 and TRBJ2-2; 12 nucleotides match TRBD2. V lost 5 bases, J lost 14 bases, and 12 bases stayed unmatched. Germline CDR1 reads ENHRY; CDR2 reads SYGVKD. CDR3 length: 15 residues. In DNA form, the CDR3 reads TGTGCCATCAGTCAAGAGAGGGGACTAGCGGGTACACTGTTTTTT. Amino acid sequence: CAISQERGLAGTLFF.

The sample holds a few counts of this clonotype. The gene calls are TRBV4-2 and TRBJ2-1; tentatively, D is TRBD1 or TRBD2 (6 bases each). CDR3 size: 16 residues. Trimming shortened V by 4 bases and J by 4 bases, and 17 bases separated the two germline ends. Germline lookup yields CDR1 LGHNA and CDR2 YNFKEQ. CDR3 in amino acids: CASSRPRGATYNEQFF. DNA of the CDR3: TGTGCCAGCAGCCGCCCAAGGGGGGCCACGTACAATGAGCAGTTCTTC.

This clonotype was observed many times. The CDR3: CASSLDRVGYEQYF. The DNA of the CDR3 is TGTGCCAGCAGTCTCGACAGGGTCGGCTACGAGCAGTACTTC. V gene TRBV12-3 or TRBV12-4 combines with J gene TRBJ2-7, with TRBD1 matching 7 bases. The V and J ends lost 5 bases and 3 bases, in that order; junction bases with no gene match: 7. The CDR3 spans 14 residues.

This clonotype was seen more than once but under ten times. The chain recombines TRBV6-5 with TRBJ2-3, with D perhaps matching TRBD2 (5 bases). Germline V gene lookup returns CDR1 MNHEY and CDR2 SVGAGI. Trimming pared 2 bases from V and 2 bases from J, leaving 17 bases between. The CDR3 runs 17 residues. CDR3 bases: TGTGCCAGCAGTTACGGATGGAGCGGAGTAAACACAGATACGCAGTATTTT. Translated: CASSYGWSGVNTDTQYF.

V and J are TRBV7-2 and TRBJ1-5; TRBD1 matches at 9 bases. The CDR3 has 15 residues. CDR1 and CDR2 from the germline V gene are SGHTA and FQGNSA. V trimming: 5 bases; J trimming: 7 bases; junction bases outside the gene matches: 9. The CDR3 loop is CASSPRTGEKQPQHF. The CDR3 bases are TGTGCCAGCAGCCCAAGGACAGGGGAGAAGCAGCCCCAGCATTTT. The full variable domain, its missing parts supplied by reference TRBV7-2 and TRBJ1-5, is GAGVSQSPSNKVTEKGKDVELRCDPISGHTALYWYRQSLGQGLEFLIYFQGNSAPDKSGLPSDRFSAERTGGSVSTLTIQRTQQEDSAVYLCASSPRTGEKQPQHFGDGTRLSIL.

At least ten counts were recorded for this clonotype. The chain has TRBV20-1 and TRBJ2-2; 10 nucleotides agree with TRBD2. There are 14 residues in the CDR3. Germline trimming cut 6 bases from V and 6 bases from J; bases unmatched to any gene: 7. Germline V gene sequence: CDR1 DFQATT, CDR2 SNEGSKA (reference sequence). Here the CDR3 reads CSAVAGGVAGELFF. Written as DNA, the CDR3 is TGCAGTGCCGTAGCGGGAGGAGTTGCCGGGGAGCTGTTTTTT.

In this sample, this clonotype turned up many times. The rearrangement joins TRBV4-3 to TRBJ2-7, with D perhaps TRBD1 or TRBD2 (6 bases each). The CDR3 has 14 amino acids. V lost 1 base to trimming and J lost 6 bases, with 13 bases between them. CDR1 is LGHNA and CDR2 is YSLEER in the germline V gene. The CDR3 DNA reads TGCGCCAGCAGCCAAGGAGGGGGACTTATCGAGCAGTACTTC. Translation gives CASSQGGGLIEQYF.

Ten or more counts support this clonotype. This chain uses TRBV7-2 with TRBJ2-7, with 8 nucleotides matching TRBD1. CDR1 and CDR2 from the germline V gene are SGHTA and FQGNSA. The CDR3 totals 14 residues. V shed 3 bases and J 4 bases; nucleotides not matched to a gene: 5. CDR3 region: CASSFQGAGYEQYF. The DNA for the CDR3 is TGTGCCAGCAGCTTTCAGGGGGCAGGGTACGAGCAGTACTTC.

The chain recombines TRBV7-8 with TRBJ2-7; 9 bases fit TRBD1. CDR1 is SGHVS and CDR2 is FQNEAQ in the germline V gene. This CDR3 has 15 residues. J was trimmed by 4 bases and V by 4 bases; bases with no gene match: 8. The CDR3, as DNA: TGTGCCAGCAGCTCCAACCGGGACAGGGCGTACGAGCAGTACTTC. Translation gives CASSSNRDRAYEQYF.

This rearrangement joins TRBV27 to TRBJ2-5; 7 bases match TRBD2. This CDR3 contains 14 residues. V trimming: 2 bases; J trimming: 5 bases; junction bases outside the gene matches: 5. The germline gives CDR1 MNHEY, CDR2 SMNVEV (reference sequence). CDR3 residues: CASSLKRGSETQYF. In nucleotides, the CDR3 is TGTGCCAGCAGTTTAAAGCGGGGCTCCGAGACCCAGTACTTC.

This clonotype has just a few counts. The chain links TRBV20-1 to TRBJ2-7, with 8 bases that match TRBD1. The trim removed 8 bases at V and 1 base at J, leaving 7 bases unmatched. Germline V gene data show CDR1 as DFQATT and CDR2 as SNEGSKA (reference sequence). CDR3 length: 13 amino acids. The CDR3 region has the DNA TGCAGTATTCCCGGGACAGGTTCCTACGAGCAGTACTTC. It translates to CSIPGTGSYEQYF.

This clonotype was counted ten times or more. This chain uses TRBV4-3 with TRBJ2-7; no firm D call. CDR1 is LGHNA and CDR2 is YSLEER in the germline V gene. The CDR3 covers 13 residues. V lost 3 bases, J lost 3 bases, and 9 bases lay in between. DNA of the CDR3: TGCGCCAGCAGCCAGGCCCTCTTCTACGAGCAGTACTTC. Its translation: CASSQALFYEQYF.

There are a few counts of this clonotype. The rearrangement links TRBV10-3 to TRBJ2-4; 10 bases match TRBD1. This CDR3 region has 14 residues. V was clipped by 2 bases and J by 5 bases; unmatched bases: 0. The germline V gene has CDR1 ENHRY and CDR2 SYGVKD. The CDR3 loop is CAISEGQGENIQYF. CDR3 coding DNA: TGTGCCATCAGTGAGGGACAGGGGGAAAACATTCAGTACTTC.

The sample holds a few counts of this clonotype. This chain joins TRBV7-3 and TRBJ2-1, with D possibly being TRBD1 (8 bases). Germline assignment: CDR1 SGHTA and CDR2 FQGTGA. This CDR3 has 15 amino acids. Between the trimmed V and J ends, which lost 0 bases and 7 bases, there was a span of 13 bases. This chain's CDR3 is CASSLTAQGGNEQFF. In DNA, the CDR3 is TGTGCCAGCAGCTTAACCGCACAGGGGGGGAATGAGCAGTTCTTC.

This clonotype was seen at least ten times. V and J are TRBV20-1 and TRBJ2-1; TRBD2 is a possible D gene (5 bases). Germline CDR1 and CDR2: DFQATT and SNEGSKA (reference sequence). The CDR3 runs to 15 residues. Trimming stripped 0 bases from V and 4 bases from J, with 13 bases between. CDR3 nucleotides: TGCAGTGCTAGAGATTTGAGGGAGATATACAATGAGCAGTTCTTC. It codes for CSARDLREIYNEQFF.

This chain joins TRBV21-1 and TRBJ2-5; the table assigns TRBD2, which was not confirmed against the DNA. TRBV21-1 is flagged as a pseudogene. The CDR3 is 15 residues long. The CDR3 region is CASSKARDSLETQYF. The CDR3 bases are TGTGCCAGCAGCAAAGCTAGGGACTCCTTAGAGACCCAGTACTTC.

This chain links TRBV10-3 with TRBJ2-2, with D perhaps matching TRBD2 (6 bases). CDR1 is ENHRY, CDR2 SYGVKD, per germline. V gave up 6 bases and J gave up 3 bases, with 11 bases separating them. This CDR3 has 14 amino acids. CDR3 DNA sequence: TGTGCCATCAGCCGTTCGGGGGACACCGGGGAGCTGTTTTTT. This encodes CAISRSGDTGELFF.

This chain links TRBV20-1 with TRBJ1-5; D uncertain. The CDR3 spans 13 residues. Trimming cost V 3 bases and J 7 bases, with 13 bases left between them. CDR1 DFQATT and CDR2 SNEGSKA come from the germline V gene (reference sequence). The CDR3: CSARHSTPQPQHF. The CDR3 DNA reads TGCAGTGCTAGGCATTCCACACCCCAGCCCCAGCATTTT.

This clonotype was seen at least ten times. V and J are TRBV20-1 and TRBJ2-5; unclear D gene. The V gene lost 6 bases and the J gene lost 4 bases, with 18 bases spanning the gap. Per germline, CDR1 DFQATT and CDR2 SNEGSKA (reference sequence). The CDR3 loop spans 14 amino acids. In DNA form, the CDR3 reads TGCAGTGCCCCGAGAACACGGAGTAGAGAGACCCAGTACTTC. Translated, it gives CSAPRTRSRETQYF.

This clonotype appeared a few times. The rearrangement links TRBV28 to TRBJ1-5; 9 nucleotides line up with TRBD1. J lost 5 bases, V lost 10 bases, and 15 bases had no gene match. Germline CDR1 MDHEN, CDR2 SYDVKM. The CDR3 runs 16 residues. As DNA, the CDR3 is TGTGCCACGAGACAAAGGACAGGGGTTCTTGATCAGCCCCAGCATTTT. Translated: CATRQRTGVLDQPQHF.

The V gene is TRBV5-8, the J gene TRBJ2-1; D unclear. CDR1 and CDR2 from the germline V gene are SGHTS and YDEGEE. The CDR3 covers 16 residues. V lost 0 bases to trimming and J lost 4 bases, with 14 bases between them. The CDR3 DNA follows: TGTGCCAGCAGCTTGGTCCGCCTAACGGATTACAATGAGCAGTTCTTC. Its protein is CASSLVRLTDYNEQFF.

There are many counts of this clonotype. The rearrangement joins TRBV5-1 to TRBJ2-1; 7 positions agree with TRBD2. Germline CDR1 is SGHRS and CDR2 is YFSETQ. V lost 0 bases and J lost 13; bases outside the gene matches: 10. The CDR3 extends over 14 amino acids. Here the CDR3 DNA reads TGCGCCAGCAGCTTGGAACTAGCGAGATCGGAACAGTTCTTC. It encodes CASSLELARSEQFF.